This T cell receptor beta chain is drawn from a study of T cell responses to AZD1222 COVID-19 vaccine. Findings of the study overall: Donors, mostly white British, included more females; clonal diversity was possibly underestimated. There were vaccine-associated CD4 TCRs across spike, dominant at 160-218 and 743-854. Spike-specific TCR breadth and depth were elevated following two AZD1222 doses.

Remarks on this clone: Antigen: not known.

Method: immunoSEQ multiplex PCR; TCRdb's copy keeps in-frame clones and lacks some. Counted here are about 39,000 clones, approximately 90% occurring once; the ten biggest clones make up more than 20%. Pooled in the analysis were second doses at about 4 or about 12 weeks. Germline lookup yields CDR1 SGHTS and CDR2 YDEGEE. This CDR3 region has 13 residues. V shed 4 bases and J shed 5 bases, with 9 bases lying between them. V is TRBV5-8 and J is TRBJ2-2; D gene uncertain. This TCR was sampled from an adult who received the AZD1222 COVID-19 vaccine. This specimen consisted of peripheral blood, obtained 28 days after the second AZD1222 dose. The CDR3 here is CASSKTRTGELFF. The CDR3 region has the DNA TGTGCCAGCAGCAAGACACGGACCGGGGAGCTGTTTTTT.